The 14 T cell receptor beta chains below come from one sample, sequenced in a study of cytomegalovirus exposure and HLA in healthy donors. In the PCR, 60 Vbeta and 13 Jbeta primers were used. Method: immunoSEQ multiplex PCR; TCRdb's copy keeps in-frame clones and lacks some. In the table there are around 150,000 clones, around 80% of which are singletons. Source material: PBMCs. The receptor set was obtained from a man between 25 and 39 years old in good health.

V gene TRBV19 combines with J gene TRBJ2-5; TRBD1 is a possible D gene (6 bases). Trimming removed 7 bases at V and 1 base at J, with 19 bases between. There are 16 residues in the CDR3. From germline, CDR1 is LNHDA and CDR2 SQIVND (reference sequence). CDR3 in DNA: TGTGCCAGTACCCCAGGGGTGGGCAGGGGCCAAGAGACCCAGTACTTC. As protein: CASTPGVGRGQETQYF.

The chain employs TRBV27 and TRBJ2-1, with D uncertain. V lost 6 bases and J lost 2, with 14 bases in between. The CDR3 spans 15 residues. From germline, CDR1 is MNHEY and CDR2 SMNVEV (reference sequence). The CDR3 spells CASSSPRSTYNEQFF. Here the CDR3 DNA reads TGTGCCAGCAGCTCCCCCCGCAGTACCTACAATGAGCAGTTCTTC.

The chain is built from TRBV25-1 and TRBJ2-1, with D unclear. V was shortened by 9 bases and J by 4 bases, with 7 bases between the two germline ends. The CDR3 is made up of 11 amino acids. The germline V gene encodes CDR1 MGHDK and CDR2 SYGVNS. CDR3 DNA sequence: TGTGCCAGTCGAGGATACAATGAGCAGTTCTTC. It encodes CASRGYNEQFF.

This clone showed up just once. J is TRBJ2-1 and V is TRBV6-4; a possible D gene is TRBD1 (6 bases). Germline values: CDR1 MRHNA, CDR2 SNTAGT. Trimming pared 0 bases from V and 4 bases from J, leaving 13 bases between. The CDR3 is 16 amino acids. The CDR3 loop is CASSDSNRASYNEQFF. The DNA of the CDR3 is TGTGCCAGCAGTGACTCCAACAGGGCATCATACAATGAGCAGTTCTTC.

V gene TRBV4-3 combines with J gene TRBJ2-7; 7 positions agree with TRBD2. Germline V gene sequence: CDR1 LGHNA, CDR2 YSLEER. CDR3 size: 16 residues. V was pared by 0 bases and J by 7 bases, with 12 bases of the junction left unmatched. The chain's CDR3 is CASSQDRASGLGEQYF. CDR3 nucleotide sequence: TGCGCCAGCAGCCAAGATCGGGCTAGCGGTCTGGGGGAGCAGTACTTC.

A single count supports this clone. An end of the junction differs from the germline gene, which may be a read error. Additional DNA sequences in this sample encode the identical CDR3. The rearrangement joins TRBV5-6 to TRBJ2-4; the D gene is possibly TRBD1 (6 bases). The CDR3 length is 15 residues. Germline values: CDR1 SGHDT, CDR2 YYEEEE. In DNA, the CDR3 is TGTGCCAGCAGCCTCGACCTGGCCAGGGGAAACATTCAATACTTC. It encodes CASSLDLARGNIQYF.

The chain joins TRBV15 to TRBJ2-7; no clear D. V gave up 3 bases and J gave up 0 bases, with 12 bases separating them. Germline V gene sequence: CDR1 LNHNV, CDR2 YYDKDF (reference sequence). The CDR3 contains 15 residues. CDR3 protein: CATSSLDRSSYEQYF. The CDR3 DNA reads as TGTGCCACCAGCAGCCTCGATAGGAGCTCCTACGAGCAGTACTTC.

V is TRBV7-9 and J is TRBJ2-5; TRBD2 might be the D (6 bases). V was clipped by 4 bases and J by 2 bases, with 8 bases between them. The germline CDR1 and CDR2 sequences are SEHNR and FQNEAQ (reference sequence). CDR3 length: 13 residues. The CDR3 here is CASSYGGQETQYF. The DNA of the CDR3 is TGTGCCAGCAGCTACGGGGGACAAGAGACCCAGTACTTC.

The gene calls are TRBV27 and TRBJ2-1; 7 bases fit TRBD2. J lost 6 bases, V lost 1 base, and 0 bases had no gene match. The CDR3 is 13 amino acids. Germline loops: CDR1 MNHEY, CDR2 SMNVEV (reference sequence). The CDR3 nucleotides read TGTGCCAGCAGTTTATTAGCGGGCAATGAGCAGTTCTTC. This codes for CASSLLAGNEQFF.

The chain employs TRBV11-3 and TRBJ2-7, with D possibly matching TRBD1 (6 bases). Germline CDR1 is SGHNT and CDR2 is YENEEA. The CDR3 runs to 13 residues. Trimming removed 5 bases at V and 3 bases at J, with 11 bases between. DNA for the CDR3: TGTGCCAGCAGCCCGGGACACTTCTACGAGCAGTACTTC. Its translation: CASSPGHFYEQYF.

V and J are TRBV6-6 and TRBJ2-1; D is perhaps TRBD2 (5 bases). The V gene lost 7 bases and the J gene lost 8 bases, with 18 bases spanning the gap. This CDR3 contains 14 residues. Germline-derived CDR1 and CDR2 are MNHNY and SVGAGI (reference sequence). CDR3 protein: CASTTRKLVDEQFF. CDR3 DNA sequence: TGTGCCAGCACAACACGGAAACTAGTTGATGAGCAGTTCTTC.

This rearrangement joins TRBV2 to TRBJ1-1, with a tentative D call TRBD1 (6 bases). The germline gives CDR1 SNHLY, CDR2 FYNNEI. The CDR3 length is 16 residues. Trimming removed 2 bases from V and 2 bases from J, with 15 bases in between. CDR3 DNA: TGTGCCAGCAGTGAAACGAAAACAGGGATCAACACTGAAGCTTTCTTT. It translates to CASSETKTGINTEAFF.

A note on this clone: Other DNA sequences in the same sample also yield this CDR3. The chain joins TRBV30 to TRBJ1-2, with D perhaps matching TRBD1 (5 bases). V shed 0 bases and J shed 8 bases, with 10 bases lying between them. The CDR3 contains 12 residues. From germline, CDR1 is GTSNPN and CDR2 SVGIG (reference sequence). DNA for the CDR3: TGTGCCTGGAGTGTCCTCGGGGGAGGCTACACCTTC. Translating it yields CAWSVLGGGYTF.

The chain employs TRBV27 and TRBJ1-4; 7 nucleotides agree with TRBD1. Germline V gene lookup returns CDR1 MNHEY and CDR2 SMNVEV (reference sequence). CDR3 length: 17 amino acids. Losses at the gene ends were 2 bases for V and 8 bases for J; bases not matched to a gene: 14. In DNA form, the CDR3 reads TGTGCCAGCAGTTTAGGGGGGACAGATAGGCTCGTCGAAAAACTGTTTTTT. It is translated as CASSLGGTDRLVEKLFF. Variable domain in full (rest from reference TRBV27 and TRBJ1-4): EAQVTQNPRYLITVTGKKLTVTCSQNMNHEYMSWYRQDPGLGLRQIYYSMNVEVTDKGDVPEGYKVSRKEKRNFPLILESPSPNQTSLYFCASSLGGTDRLVEKLFFGSGTQLSVL.